This T cell receptor (beta chain) derives from a study of CD8+ T cells in alopecia areata. CD4+ cells from five patients were sorted into CD25+CD127- cells. RNA, once extracted, was reverse transcribed into cDNA for use as the sequencing template. Only in-frame clones appear in the TCRdb table, and some are missing; sequencing was by immunoSEQ multiplex PCR. Of fewer than 40,000 clones in the sample, 45% to 65% were seen once. The CDR3 is made up of 15 amino acids. Germline V lookup: CDR1 SGHRS, CDR2 YFSETQ. V trimming: 4 bases; J trimming: 2 bases; junction bases outside the gene matches: 8. This TCR was sampled from a human donor with alopecia areata. The specimen sequenced was CD4+ Tregs sorted from blood. This chain links TRBV5-1 with TRBJ1-2; 7 bases fit TRBD1. Here the CDR3 reads CASSTRQGANYGYTF. The CDR3 DNA sequence: TGCGCCAGCAGCACCAGACAGGGAGCAAACTATGGCTACACCTTC.